Listed below are T cell receptor beta chains from one sample, sequenced in a study of cytomegalovirus exposure and HLA in healthy donors. Data came from immunoSEQ multiplex PCR; TCRdb stores just in-frame clones and leaves some out. The profile shows some 190,000 clones, roughly 75% of them singletons. Source material: PBMCs. Source of these receptors: a woman in her 30s in good health and CMV-seronegative. Each CDR3 is given with its conserved first and last residue. The order of the fields is CDR3 DNA, CDR3 protein, V gene, J gene, D gene, clone size, CDR3 length. D genes are given only for firm matches. Some rows mark clone size as missing; the rest say once, few, many or name a class of expanded clone.

CDR3 DNA: TGTGCCAGCAGTCCACTGACAGGCTATGGCTACACCTTC
CDR3 protein: CASSPLTGYGYTF
V gene: TRBV2
J gene: TRBJ1-2
D gene: .
clone size: .
CDR3 length: 13

CDR3 DNA: TGCGCCAGCAGCTTGATGGGGACAGGGGGCCTTGAGACCCAGTACTTC
CDR3 protein: CASSLMGTGGLETQYF
V gene: TRBV5-1
J gene: TRBJ2-5
D gene: TRBD1
clone size: .
CDR3 length: 16

CDR3 DNA: TGCGCCAGCAGCTTGGAGGCAGGGGGAGGCACCATATATTTT
CDR3 protein: CASSLEAGGGTIYF
V gene: TRBV5-1
J gene: TRBJ1-3
D gene: TRBD1
clone size: .
CDR3 length: 14

CDR3 DNA: TGCGCCAGCAGCTTGGACAGGCAAGAGACCCAGTACTTC
CDR3 protein: CASSLDRQETQYF
V gene: TRBV5-1
J gene: TRBJ2-5
D gene: .
clone size: .
CDR3 length: 13

CDR3 DNA: TGTGCCAGCAGCCCTCAACTCGCGGGCACTGAAGCTTTCTTT
CDR3 protein: CASSPQLAGTEAFF
V gene: TRBV7-6
J gene: TRBJ1-1
D gene: .
clone size: .
CDR3 length: 14

CDR3 DNA: TGTGCCTGCGCCCGCGGGGAGGTCGGGGAGCTGTTTTTT
CDR3 protein: CACARGEVGELFF
V gene: TRBV30
J gene: TRBJ2-2
D gene: .
clone size: few
CDR3 length: 13

CDR3 DNA: TGTGCCAGCAGAGTGATGTCGGACAGGAACTATGGCTACACCTTC
CDR3 protein: CASRVMSDRNYGYTF
V gene: TRBV6-5
J gene: TRBJ1-2
D gene: TRBD1
clone size: .
CDR3 length: 15

CDR3 DNA: TGTGCCAGCAGCTTAGCGTTACAGGCGGGATGGAGAACTGAAGCTTTCTTT
CDR3 protein: CASSLALQAGWRTEAFF
V gene: TRBV7-9
J gene: TRBJ1-1
D gene: .
clone size: .
CDR3 length: 17

CDR3 DNA: TGCGCCAGCAGCCCGAGGGGGGGTAATGAGCAGTTCTTC
CDR3 protein: CASSPRGGNEQFF
V gene: TRBV4-3
J gene: TRBJ2-1
D gene: .
clone size: .
CDR3 length: 13

CDR3 DNA: TGTGCCAGCAGCCAAGGACTTTCGTTCTACGAGCAGTACTTC
CDR3 protein: CASSQGLSFYEQYF
V gene: TRBV11-1
J gene: TRBJ2-7
D gene: .
clone size: .
CDR3 length: 14

CDR3 DNA: TGCGCCAGCAGCCCTACGACTAGCGGGGGGCAGACCCAGTACTTC
CDR3 protein: CASSPTTSGGQTQYF
V gene: TRBV5-1
J gene: TRBJ2-5
D gene: TRBD2
clone size: once
CDR3 length: 15

CDR3 DNA: TGTGCCAGCAGCTGGGACAGGGAGGGGCTTCGTCTCTTC
CDR3 protein: CASSWDREGLRLF
V gene: TRBV7-2
J gene: TRBJ1-2
D gene: TRBD1
clone size: once
CDR3 length: 13

CDR3 DNA: TGTGCCACCAGCAGAGATCTCACCGGGGAGCTGTTTTTT
CDR3 protein: CATSRDLTGELFF
V gene: TRBV15
J gene: TRBJ2-2
D gene: .
clone size: .
CDR3 length: 13

CDR3 DNA: TGTGCCAGCAGTTTGGCAGGGGGCAATGAGCAGTTCTTC
CDR3 protein: CASSLAGGNEQFF
V gene: TRBV27
J gene: TRBJ2-1
D gene: TRBD1
clone size: .
CDR3 length: 13

CDR3 DNA: TGTGCCAGCAGTCGGACAGGGTTAGGCACCGGGGAGCTGTTTTTT
CDR3 protein: CASSRTGLGTGELFF
V gene: TRBV2
J gene: TRBJ2-2
D gene: TRBD1
clone size: .
CDR3 length: 15

CDR3 DNA: TGTGCCAGCAGCTTATTGAGGCAGAGCCCTGAAGCTTTCTTT
CDR3 protein: CASSLLRQSPEAFF
V gene: TRBV7-3
J gene: TRBJ1-1
D gene: .
clone size: .
CDR3 length: 14

CDR3 DNA: TGTGCCAGCAGAAGGCGGGGCAGCACTGAAGCTTTCTTT
CDR3 protein: CASRRRGSTEAFF
V gene: TRBV6-5
J gene: TRBJ1-1
D gene: .
clone size: .
CDR3 length: 13

CDR3 DNA: TGTGCCTGGAGCCCTAATCCGCCAGGGGGCACTGAAGCTTTCTTT
CDR3 protein: CAWSPNPPGGTEAFF
V gene: TRBV30
J gene: TRBJ1-1
D gene: TRBD1
clone size: .
CDR3 length: 15

CDR3 DNA: TGTGCTAGTGGGCCGACTAGCGGGGGGGGTGAGCAGTACTTC
CDR3 protein: CASGPTSGGGEQYF
V gene: TRBV12-5
J gene: TRBJ2-7
D gene: TRBD2
clone size: .
CDR3 length: 14

CDR3 DNA: TGTGCCAGCAGCAGACAGGGCGGGAGCAATCAGCCCCAGCATTTT
CDR3 protein: CASSRQGGSNQPQHF
V gene: TRBV7-2
J gene: TRBJ1-5
D gene: TRBD1
clone size: once
CDR3 length: 15

CDR3 DNA: TGCAGCGTCCTGCGACAGGTCGACACTGAAGCTTTCTTT
CDR3 protein: CSVLRQVDTEAFF
V gene: TRBV29-1
J gene: TRBJ1-1
D gene: .
clone size: few
CDR3 length: 13

CDR3 DNA: TGTGCCAGCGGCGGACAGGGGAACACTGAAGCTTTCTTT
CDR3 protein: CASGGQGNTEAFF
V gene: TRBV25-1
J gene: TRBJ1-1
D gene: TRBD1
clone size: .
CDR3 length: 13

CDR3 DNA: TGCAGCGTTGTCGGGTACACTCGAGGAGGAGAGACCCAGTACTTC
CDR3 protein: CSVVGYTRGGETQYF
V gene: TRBV29-1
J gene: TRBJ2-5
D gene: .
clone size: .
CDR3 length: 15

CDR3 DNA: TGCGCCAGCAGCTTGAGGGGGGGTAGCTCCTACAATGAGCAGTTCTTC
CDR3 protein: CASSLRGGSSYNEQFF
V gene: TRBV5-1
J gene: TRBJ2-1
D gene: .
clone size: .
CDR3 length: 16

CDR3 DNA: TGTGCCAGCAGCAATGGAGGTAATTCACCCCTCCACTTT
CDR3 protein: CASSNGGNSPLHF
V gene: TRBV9
J gene: TRBJ1-6
D gene: .
clone size: .
CDR3 length: 13